This entry concerns a single T cell receptor beta chain. The sample comes from a study of T cell changes during pregnancy in multiple sclerosis. The germline V and J ends were trimmed by 4 bases and 2 bases, with 12 bases remaining between them. This CDR3 contains 14 residues. Germline CDR1 is SGHDN and CDR2 is FVKESK. Clones were sequenced by immunoSEQ multiplex PCR, and TCRdb holds only the in-frame ones, with some missing. The data contain 50,000 to 75,000 clones, 91% of them singletons. The genes are TRBV14 and TRBJ2-7; weak D call: TRBD2 (7 bases). The receptor comes from a female donor in good health, enrolled as a control in a pregnancy study. The specimen was peripheral blood, collected after pregnancy. The CDR3 nucleotides are TGTGCCAGCAGCCTTACGGGGGGCCCCTACGAGCAGTACTTC. Its translation is CASSLTGGPYEQYF.